Reported below is one TCR beta chain. The target antigen is unknown. CDR1 and CDR2 from the germline V gene are SGHRS and YFSETQ. Germline trimming cut 4 bases from V and 5 bases from J; bases unmatched to any gene: 8. The length of the CDR3 is 14 residues. The whole isolated RNA underwent reverse transcription, so sequencing captured expressed TCRB transcripts. Sequenced by immunoSEQ multiplex PCR; TCRdb stores in-frame clones only, minus some. The profile shows some 290,000 clones, about 13% of them singletons. This entry belongs to a study of beta chain features in type 1 diabetes. Study information: The samples had 90 million to 130 million sorted cells examined in all. Study-level points and caveats: It was possible that PCR favored shorter templates, equally so in patients and controls. Type 1 diabetes patients had VDJ junctions that carried fewer insertions and more deletions. Across all four CD4+ subsets, people with type 1 diabetes showed modestly shorter TCRB CDR3s.

Purity exceeded 95% in all sorted populations. The sequence was obtained from a man under 40 with type 1 diabetes. The J gene is TRBJ2-5, the V gene TRBV5-1, with 7 bases matching TRBD2. Sequenced: naive CD4+ T cells from blood. CDR3: CASSLGTKPETQYF. CDR3 nucleotide sequence: TGCGCCAGCAGCCTCGGGACTAAGCCGGAGACCCAGTACTTC.